These 25 T cell receptor beta chains were all obtained from the same sample, sequenced in a study of cytomegalovirus exposure and HLA in healthy donors. With 60 Vbeta and 13 Jbeta primers, the PCR was carried out. The assay was immunoSEQ multiplex PCR, and TCRdb's table has in-frame clones only and misses some. The sample carries roughly 200,000 clones, 70% to 85% recorded once. Sequenced: PBMCs. The receptors stem from a man in his forties or fifties in good health and CMV-seropositive.

This sequence joins TRBV4-2 and TRBJ1-1; the match to TRBD1 covers 9 bases. From germline, CDR1 is LGHNA and CDR2 YNFKEQ. This CDR3 spans 15 amino acids. J lost 3 bases, V lost 5 bases, and 7 bases had no gene match. Here the CDR3 reads CASSYRDRDHTEAFF. The CDR3 nucleotides read TGTGCCAGCAGCTACCGGGACAGGGACCACACTGAAGCTTTCTTT.

This CDR3 reads CASSPDSDTYNEQFF. Here the CDR3 DNA reads TGTGCCAGCAGCCCGGACAGTGATACCTACAATGAGCAGTTCTTC. The V gene is TRBV5-4, the J gene TRBJ2-1; D possibly corresponds to TRBD1 (6 bases). V lost 4 bases to trimming and J lost 2 bases, with 13 bases between them. Germline V gene lookup returns CDR1 SGHNT and CDR2 YYREEE (reference sequence). This CDR3 is built from 15 residues.

The chain couples TRBV23-1 to TRBJ1-5; no clear D. TRBV23-1 is an ORF, with its function uncertain. The ends were cut back, 3 bases at V and 2 bases at J, with 5 bases in the middle. This CDR3 is built from 13 residues. CDR3 sequence: CASSQGGNQPQHF. In nucleotides, the CDR3 is TGCGCCAGCAGTCAGGGAGGCAATCAGCCCCAGCATTTT.

This clone appeared once. The rearrangement uses TRBV6-5 and TRBJ2-5, with D possibly being TRBD2 (6 bases). Germline-derived CDR1 and CDR2 are MNHEY and SVGAGI. The germline V and J ends were trimmed by 5 bases and 5 bases, with 15 bases remaining between them. The CDR3 loop spans 14 amino acids. As DNA, the CDR3 is TGTGCCAGCAGTGGGGTGGCCCGGGGGGAGACCCAGTACTTC. Amino acid sequence: CASSGVARGETQYF.

The chain links TRBV1 to TRBJ2-1; the listed D gene, TRBD1, was not tested against the DNA. TRBV1 represents a pseudogene. The length of the CDR3 is 16 residues. The CDR3 here is CTSSLQGAQSYNEQFF. In nucleotides, the CDR3 is TGCACCAGCAGCCTCCAGGGGGCTCAATCCTACAATGAGCAGTTCTTC.

The chain has TRBV5-1 and TRBJ2-5, with D maybe TRBD1 (5 bases). Germline V CDR1 and CDR2: SGHRS, YFSETQ. V was clipped by 4 bases and J by 4 bases, with 14 bases between them. The CDR3 totals 14 residues. The CDR3 DNA follows: TGCGCCAGCAGCCCGCAGGGCGATTCAGAGACCCAGTACTTC. This gives the protein CASSPQGDSETQYF.

The chain links TRBV11-2 to TRBJ1-3; a possible D gene is TRBD1 (6 bases). V lost 4 bases and J lost 0, with 13 bases in between. CDR3 length equals 16 residues. Germline CDR1 is SGHAT and CDR2 is FQNNGV. This CDR3 reads CASSSSRDTSGNTIYF. The CDR3 nucleotides read TGTGCCAGCAGCTCCTCCCGGGACACCTCTGGAAACACCATATATTTT.

The V and J genes are TRBV18 and TRBJ2-4, with D perhaps TRBD2 (5 bases). CDR3 size: 15 residues. Looked up from germline, CDR1 is KGHSH and CDR2 is LQKENI. V lost 5 bases and J 5 bases, leaving 16 bases between the germline ends. CDR3 bases: TGTGCCAGCTCATTGGACTCCGGCGGACAAAACATTCAGTACTTC. Translated, it gives CASSLDSGGQNIQYF.

The chain uses TRBV2 and TRBJ2-3, with D maybe TRBD1 (6 bases). V gave up 5 bases and J gave up 2 bases, with 14 bases separating them. The CDR3 length is 15 residues. Germline assignment: CDR1 SNHLY and CDR2 FYNNEI. The CDR3 sequence is CASSPQGTHTDTQYF. In DNA, the CDR3 is TGTGCCAGCAGTCCACAGGGAACCCACACAGATACGCAGTATTTT.

This clone was seen just once. V usage is TRBV7-9 and J usage is TRBJ2-1; 8 bases line up with TRBD2. Germline CDR1 is SEHNR and CDR2 is FQNEAQ (reference sequence). The CDR3 is made up of 17 amino acids. Unmatched junction bases numbered 7, after V lost 3 bases and J lost 0 bases. The CDR3 DNA follows: TGTGCCAGCAGCTTCTCCCCCGGGGGGGACTCCTACAATGAGCAGTTCTTC. This encodes CASSFSPGGDSYNEQFF.

This chain links TRBV2 with TRBJ1-2; perhaps TRBD1 as D (6 bases). CDR3 length: 14 residues. V was cut by 4 bases and J by 4 bases, with 13 bases left in between. Germline V gene lookup returns CDR1 SNHLY and CDR2 FYNNEI. This CDR3 reads CASSVGQGFYGYTF. The CDR3 DNA reads TGTGCCAGCAGTGTGGGTCAGGGGTTCTATGGCTACACCTTC.

The V gene is TRBV5-1, the J gene TRBJ1-5; D unresolved. The CDR3 has 16 amino acids. Germline CDR1 reads SGHRS; CDR2 reads YFSETQ. V dropped 0 bases and J dropped 0 bases, with 10 bases sitting between them. The CDR3: CASSLVPSPSNQPQHF. DNA for the CDR3: TGCGCCAGCAGCTTGGTTCCAAGCCCTAGCAATCAGCCCCAGCATTTT.

The chain recombines TRBV19 with TRBJ2-5, with 14 bases identical to TRBD2. The better agreement between TRBJ2-7 and the DNA end casts doubt on the J call. Germline assignment: CDR1 LNHDA and CDR2 SQIVND (reference sequence). CDR3 length: 17 residues. The chain's CDR3 is CASSIFRTSGRPYEQYF. DNA for the CDR3: TGTGCCAGTAGTATCTTCCGGACTAGCGGGAGGCCCTACGAGCAGTACTTC.

This clone has only a few counts. The genes are TRBV4-1 and TRBJ2-7, with 7 positions matching TRBD1. Unmatched junction bases numbered 6, after V lost 5 bases and J lost 2 bases. The CDR3 is made up of 14 amino acids. Per the germline V gene, CDR1 is MGHRA and CDR2 is YSYEKL. In DNA form, the CDR3 reads TGCGCCAGCAGCTTAAGGGACAGCGCCTACGAGCAGTACTTC. It yields the protein CASSLRDSAYEQYF.

V and J are TRBV4-3 and TRBJ2-7; 12 bases map to TRBD2. Germline V lookup: CDR1 LGHNA, CDR2 YSLEER. V was clipped by 3 bases and J by 2 bases; unmatched bases: 2. CDR3 length: 15 residues. The CDR3 DNA is TGCGCCAGCAGCCACGGACTAGCGGGAACCTACGAGCAGTACTTC. Its translation is CASSHGLAGTYEQYF.

This clone has more than one count but fewer than ten. V is TRBV14 and J is TRBJ1-3; 7 bases fit TRBD1. The V and J ends lost 4 bases and 8 bases, in that order; junction bases with no gene match: 5. The CDR3 is made up of 13 amino acids. Germline V gene sequence: CDR1 SGHDN, CDR2 FVKESK. DNA for the CDR3: TGTGCCAGCAGCCGGCAGGGGACAGACACCATATATTTT. It translates to CASSRQGTDTIYF.

The rearrangement uses TRBV6-1 and TRBJ1-5; tentative D call: TRBD1 (6 bases). V gave up 7 bases and J gave up 0 bases, with 13 bases separating them. The CDR3 has 15 residues. Per germline, CDR1 MNHNS and CDR2 SASEGT. CDR3 loop: CASKDRHYSNQPQHF. CDR3 nucleotides: TGTGCCAGCAAGGACAGACATTATAGCAATCAGCCCCAGCATTTT.

This chain's CDR3 is CASSFRSSSDNEQFF. CDR3 DNA sequence: TGTGCCAGCAGCTTCCGCTCTAGCTCTGACAATGAGCAGTTCTTC. V and J are TRBV11-1 and TRBJ2-1; the D gene is possibly TRBD2 (5 bases). V lost 3 bases and J lost 5, with 14 bases in between. Germline CDR1 SGHAT, CDR2 FQDESV (reference sequence). This CDR3 contains 15 residues.

The rearrangement joins TRBV29-1 to TRBJ2-2, with 11 positions matching TRBD2. V was pared by 4 bases and J by 3 bases, with 16 bases of the junction left unmatched. Germline loops: CDR1 SQVTM, CDR2 ANQGSEA. The CDR3 is 19 residues long. The DNA of the CDR3 is TGCAGCGTTGTTTGGCCCCCCTTAGGGACTAGCGGATACACCGGGGAGCTGTTTTTT. Amino acid sequence: CSVVWPPLGTSGYTGELFF.

The chain recombines TRBV5-4 with TRBJ2-3, with 9 bases lining up with TRBD1. V gave up 4 bases and J gave up 1 base; unmatched junction bases: 4. The CDR3 is 15 residues long. In germline, CDR1 is SGHNT, CDR2 YYREEE (reference sequence). The CDR3 DNA is TGTGCCAGCAGCCTACAGGGGGCCGGCACAGATACGCAGTATTTT. This translates into CASSLQGAGTDTQYF.

V and J are TRBV27 and TRBJ2-5; weak D call: TRBD1 (5 bases). This CDR3 spans 14 amino acids. CDR1 MNHEY and CDR2 SMNVEV come from the germline V gene (reference sequence). The germline V and J ends were trimmed by 4 bases and 1 base, with 10 bases remaining between them. The CDR3 protein is CASSYLDTQETQYF. As DNA, the CDR3 is TGTGCCAGCAGTTACCTGGACACCCAAGAGACCCAGTACTTC.

The CDR3 nucleotides are TGTGCCAGCAGCTTATCGGTGGAGTATGGCTACACCTTC. It translates to CASSLSVEYGYTF. The rearrangement joins TRBV7-8 to TRBJ1-2; D is ambiguous. Trimming removed 2 bases from V and 5 bases from J, with 9 bases in between. CDR3 size: 13 residues. The V gene's germline CDR1 is SGHVS and CDR2 FQNEAQ.

The rearrangement joins TRBV27 to TRBJ1-3, with D possibly TRBD1 on 5 matching bases. CDR1 and CDR2 from the germline V gene are MNHEY and SMNVEV (reference sequence). CDR3 length: 15 amino acids. Trimming removed 0 bases from V and 4 bases from J, with 10 bases in between. CDR3 DNA sequence: TGTGCCAGCAGTTTATCGAGGCAGGGCGGAAACACCATATATTTT. Residues: CASSLSRQGGNTIYF.

This rearrangement joins TRBV27 to TRBJ1-2; 8 bases are shared with TRBD1. Germline CDR1 is MNHEY and CDR2 is SMNVEV (reference sequence). After removal of 3 bases from V and 5 bases from J, the junction contained 2 bases not matched to a gene. The CDR3 contains 13 residues. The DNA of the CDR3 is TGTGCCAGCAGTTTCGACAGGGGATATGGCTACACCTTC. It yields the protein CASSFDRGYGYTF.

This clone was found a few times. The chain is built from TRBV11-2 and TRBJ2-5; D possibly corresponds to TRBD2 (5 bases). CDR1 is SGHAT and CDR2 is FQNNGV in the germline V gene. CDR3 length: 18 amino acids. Trimming cost V 0 bases and J 2 bases, with 19 bases left between them. Written as DNA, the CDR3 is TGTGCCAGCAGCTTAGATGGGGAGCGGAGACTATATCAAGAGACCCAGTACTTC. This gives the protein CASSLDGERRLYQETQYF.